This T cell receptor beta chain was documented in a study of cytomegalovirus exposure and HLA in healthy donors. The protocol was immunoSEQ multiplex PCR, while the TCRdb copy is restricted to in-frame clones and leaves out a portion. Here the sample spans approximately 44,000 clones, 88% being singletons. This sequence originates from a woman aged 25 to 45 in good health and CMV-seronegative. Sequencing input: PBMCs.

CDR3 bases: TGTGCCAGCAGTCCCCCGGGACTAGCGAAAAACGAGCAGTACTTC. As protein: CASSPPGLAKNEQYF. V usage is TRBV6-6 and J usage is TRBJ2-7, with TRBD2 matching over 10 bases. The J segment lost 5 bases and the V segment lost 5 bases, leaving 9 bases of the junction unmatched. Germline V CDR1 and CDR2: MNHNY, SVGAGI (reference sequence). The CDR3 totals 15 residues.